The 20 T cell receptor beta chains in this list originate from one sample, sequenced in a study of T-cell memory formation after mild COVID-19. MiXCR, run by TCRdb on the 5' RACE reads, gives a single entry per CDR3 protein. The sample includes fewer than 110,000 distinct CDR3 sequences, about an eighth of them seen just once. The sequenced sample consisted of PBMCs or a T cell subset sorted from them (not recorded which). Every receptor here comes from a man between 18 and 29 years old who had mild COVID-19 (a few samples of this study predate the infection). Cell type and time point are not known.

This chain uses TRBV5-1 with TRBJ2-3; 11 nucleotides line up with TRBD2. Germline assignment: CDR1 SGHRS and CDR2 YFSETQ. The junction had 10 bases not matched to a gene; V was cut back by 0 bases and J by 1 base. CDR3 size: 19 residues. For the CDR3, the DNA is TGCGCCAGCAGCTTGGCCCCAGGACTAGCGGGTGCAGGCACAGATACGCAGTATTTT. Amino acid sequence: CASSLAPGLAGAGTDTQYF.

This clonotype turned up a few times. The CDR3 region has the DNA TGTGCCAGCAGCAGGGACTACACAGATACGCAGTATTTT. Protein sequence: CASSRDYTDTQYF. V gene TRBV27 combines with J gene TRBJ2-3; 7 nucleotides match TRBD2. CDR3 length: 13 amino acids. With 6 bases clipped from V and 2 bases from J, the junction kept 2 bases outside the gene matches. Germline V gives CDR1 MNHEY, CDR2 SMNVEV (reference sequence).

Ten or more counts support this clonotype. The chain has TRBV13 and TRBJ1-1; D is possibly TRBD1 (6 bases). V was cut by 5 bases and J by 1 base, with 14 bases left in between. The CDR3 spans 15 residues. Germline V gene sequence: CDR1 PRHDT, CDR2 FYEKMQ (reference sequence). The CDR3 sequence: CASSEGRGENTEAFF. CDR3 nucleotide sequence: TGTGCCAGCAGCGAAGGGAGGGGGGAGAACACTGAAGCTTTCTTT. The whole variable domain, remainder taken from reference TRBV13 and TRBJ1-1, is AAGVIQSPRHLIKEKRETATLKCYPIPRHDTVYWYQQGPGQDPQFLISFYEKMQSDKGSIPDRFSAQQFSDYHSELNMSSLELGDSALYFCASSEGRGENTEAFFGQGTRLTVV.

The J gene is TRBJ2-5, the V gene TRBV5-6; tentatively, D is TRBD1 or TRBD2 (5 bases each). This CDR3 region has 15 residues. V dropped 0 bases and J dropped 2 bases, with 11 bases sitting between them. Germline CDR1 reads SGHDT; CDR2 reads YYEEEE. The CDR3 protein is CASSLGGSPQETQYF. The CDR3 DNA follows: TGTGCCAGCAGCTTGGGGGGGTCCCCACAAGAGACCCAGTACTTC.

This clonotype was picked up many times. The chain uses TRBV20-1 and TRBJ1-1; D might be TRBD1 (6 bases). Germline V gene data show CDR1 as DFQATT and CDR2 as SNEGSKA (reference sequence). V lost 2 bases to trimming and J lost 3 bases, with 16 bases between them. CDR3 length: 15 residues. In DNA form, the CDR3 reads TGCAGTGCTAGATGGGCGGGGGCCGAGTACACTGAAGCTTTCTTT. Amino acids: CSARWAGAEYTEAFF.

Ten or more counts support this clonotype. V and J are TRBV12-5 and TRBJ1-1; D is undetermined. Trimming took off 6 bases at V and 2 bases at J, with 10 bases between the two ends. The CDR3 contains 13 residues. Germline V gives CDR1 LGHNT, CDR2 FRNRAP. The CDR3 DNA sequence: TGTGCTAGTGGCCATACAGAAAACACTGAAGCTTTCTTT. Its translation is CASGHTENTEAFF. Full variable domain (missing parts from reference TRBV12-5 and TRBJ1-1): DARVTQTPRHKVTEMGQEVTMRCQPILGHNTVFWYRQTMMQGLELLAYFRNRAPLDDSGMPKDRFSAEMPDATLATLKIQPSEPRDSAVYFCASGHTENTEAFFGQGTRLTVV.

This clonotype was seen more than once but under ten times. The chain is built from TRBV4-2 and TRBJ2-7, with no clear D. CDR3 size: 14 residues. V dropped 4 bases and J dropped 2 bases, with 12 bases sitting between them. Germline V gives CDR1 LGHNA, CDR2 YNFKEQ. The CDR3 loop is CASSRGVNTYEQYF. CDR3 coding DNA: TGTGCCAGCAGCCGGGGTGTAAACACCTACGAGCAGTACTTC.

The chain uses TRBV20-1 and TRBJ2-5; 16 positions match TRBD2. With 3 bases clipped from V and 5 bases from J, the junction kept 6 bases outside the gene matches. CDR1 and CDR2 (germline): DFQATT, SNEGSKA (reference sequence). This CDR3 is built from 16 residues. CDR3 in amino acids: CSARGLAGGPKETQYF. CDR3 bases: TGCAGTGCTAGGGGACTAGCGGGGGGGCCGAAGGAGACCCAGTACTTC.

V is TRBV6-5 and J is TRBJ2-6; D perhaps matches TRBD1 (5 bases). V was shortened by 5 bases and J by 2 bases, with 13 bases between the two germline ends. Germline assignment: CDR1 MNHEY and CDR2 SVGAGI. This CDR3 is built from 16 residues. CDR3: CASSGNRFPGANVLTF. The CDR3 nucleotides are TGTGCCAGCAGTGGAAACAGGTTCCCTGGGGCCAACGTCCTGACTTTC.

The chain employs TRBV27 and TRBJ2-1, with D unresolved. V lost 4 bases to trimming and J lost 1 base, with 8 bases between them. CDR3 length: 14 amino acids. Germline CDR1 MNHEY, CDR2 SMNVEV (reference sequence). CDR3 residues: CASSYIPSYNEQFF. The CDR3, as DNA: TGTGCCAGCAGTTACATCCCTTCCTACAATGAGCAGTTCTTC.

This clonotype was seen only a few times. This chain uses TRBV4-3 with TRBJ1-1; perhaps TRBD1 as D (6 bases). The CDR3 sequence is 16 residues long. Deletions cut 0 bases from V and 3 bases from J, with 14 bases between. The germline V gene encodes CDR1 LGHNA and CDR2 YSLEER. The CDR3 DNA reads as TGCGCCAGCAGCCAAGATCCGGGACAAGGGGACACTGAAGCTTTCTTT. It is translated as CASSQDPGQGDTEAFF.

This clonotype was picked up a small number of times. The genes are TRBV19 and TRBJ2-3, with 13 bases aligning to TRBD2. Trimming removed 4 bases from V and 4 bases from J; junction bases left unmatched: 2. The CDR3 sequence is 15 residues long. CDR1 and CDR2 (germline): LNHDA, SQIVND (reference sequence). The chain's CDR3 is CASSRLAGGSDTQYF. CDR3 sequence (DNA): TGTGCCAGTAGTAGACTAGCGGGGGGTTCAGATACGCAGTATTTT.

The CDR3 DNA is TGCGCCAGCAGCTTGGCACTGAACACTGAAGCTTTCTTT. Translated, it gives CASSLALNTEAFF. This chain joins TRBV5-1 and TRBJ1-1, with D unclear. V lost 0 bases and J 0 bases, leaving 3 bases between the germline ends. The CDR3 has 13 amino acids. Germline lookup yields CDR1 SGHRS and CDR2 YFSETQ.

This clonotype was seen a handful of times. The chain uses TRBV4-1 and TRBJ1-2, with a possible D match to TRBD1 (5 bases). The V end was cut by 5 bases, the J end by 2 bases, with 12 bases between. Germline V lookup: CDR1 MGHRA, CDR2 YSYEKL. The CDR3 contains 14 residues. The CDR3, as DNA: TGCGCCAGCAGCACTTTAACAGGAAACTATGGCTACACCTTC. This sequence encodes CASSTLTGNYGYTF.

This clonotype was observed at least ten times. The V and J genes are TRBV11-2 and TRBJ1-5; D not resolved. Trimming removed 1 base from V and 5 bases from J, with 6 bases in between. This CDR3 has 13 amino acids. Germline V gene lookup returns CDR1 SGHAT and CDR2 FQNNGV. The CDR3, as DNA: TGTGCCAGCAGCTTAGCAGGAGATCAGCCCCAGCATTTT. Translated, it gives CASSLAGDQPQHF.

This chain connects TRBV6-1 to TRBJ1-1, with no clear D. V lost 2 bases to trimming and J lost 2 bases, with 6 bases between them. This CDR3 has 13 amino acids. Germline values: CDR1 MNHNS, CDR2 SASEGT. CDR3 nucleotides: TGTGCCAGCAGTGAACGGGAAAACACTGAAGCTTTCTTT. Protein product: CASSERENTEAFF.

The CDR3 DNA reads as TGTGCCAGCAGGATAGGGACACTTAGCAATCAGCCCCAGCATTTT. Its protein is CASRIGTLSNQPQHF. The gene calls are TRBV27 and TRBJ1-5; a weak D match, TRBD1 (6 bases). V lost 6 bases and J 0 bases, leaving 12 bases between the germline ends. The CDR3 loop spans 15 amino acids. Germline CDR1 reads MNHEY; CDR2 reads SMNVEV (reference sequence).

This clonotype was detected only a few times. The rearrangement uses TRBV6-5 and TRBJ1-2; 7 nucleotides line up with TRBD1. Germline lookup yields CDR1 MNHEY and CDR2 SVGAGI. The CDR3 spans 14 residues. The trim removed 0 bases at V and 7 bases at J, leaving 5 bases unmatched. CDR3 protein: CASSYSTGQAGYTF. The CDR3 region has the DNA TGTGCCAGCAGTTACTCGACTGGACAGGCTGGCTACACCTTC.

This sequence joins TRBV24-1 and TRBJ2-2; D ambiguous. The CDR3 has 13 amino acids. From germline, CDR1 is KGHDR and CDR2 SFDVKD. The germline V and J ends were trimmed by 4 bases and 6 bases, with 8 bases remaining between them. CDR3 region: CATSDRRAGELFF. DNA of the CDR3: TGTGCCACCAGTGACCGTAGGGCCGGGGAGCTGTTTTTT.

The rearrangement uses TRBV12-3 or TRBV12-4 and TRBJ2-1, with 8 bases fitting TRBD1. The V and J ends lost 5 bases and 4 bases, in that order; junction bases with no gene match: 10. This CDR3 is 16 amino acids long. The CDR3 DNA sequence: TGTGCCAGCAGTCTGAGACCGGGACAGGTGTACAATGAGCAGTTCTTC. This sequence encodes CASSLRPGQVYNEQFF.